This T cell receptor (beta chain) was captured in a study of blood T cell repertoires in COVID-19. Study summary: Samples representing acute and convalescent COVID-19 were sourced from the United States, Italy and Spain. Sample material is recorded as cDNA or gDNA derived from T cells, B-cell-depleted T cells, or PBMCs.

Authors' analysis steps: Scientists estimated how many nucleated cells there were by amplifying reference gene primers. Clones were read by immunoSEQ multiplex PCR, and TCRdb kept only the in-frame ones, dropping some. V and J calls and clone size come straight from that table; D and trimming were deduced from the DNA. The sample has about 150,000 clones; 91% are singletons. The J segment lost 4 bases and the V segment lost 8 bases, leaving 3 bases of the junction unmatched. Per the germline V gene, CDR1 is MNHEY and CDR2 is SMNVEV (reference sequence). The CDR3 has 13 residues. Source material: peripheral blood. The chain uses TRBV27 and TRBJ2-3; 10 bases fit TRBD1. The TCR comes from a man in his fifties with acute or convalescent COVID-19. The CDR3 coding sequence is TGTGCCAGCGGGACAGGGGTCTCAGATACGCAGTATTTT. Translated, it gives CASGTGVSDTQYF.